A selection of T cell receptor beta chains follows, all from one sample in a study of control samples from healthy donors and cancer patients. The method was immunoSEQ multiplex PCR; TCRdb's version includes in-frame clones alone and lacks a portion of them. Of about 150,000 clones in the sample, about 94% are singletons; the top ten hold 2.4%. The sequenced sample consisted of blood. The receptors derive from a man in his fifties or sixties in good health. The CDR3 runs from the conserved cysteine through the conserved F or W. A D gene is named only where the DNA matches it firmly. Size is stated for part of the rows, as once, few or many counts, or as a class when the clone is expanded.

CDR3 protein: CASSPARLSGNRPNSNQPQHF
CDR3 DNA: TGTGCCAGCAGCCCAGCCAGGTTATCGGGGAACAGACCTAATAGCAATCAGCCCCAGCATTTT
J gene: TRBJ1-5
clone size: -
V gene: TRBV6-2/TRBV6-3
D gene: -

CDR3 protein: CSVGDSMNTEAFF
CDR3 DNA: TGCAGCGTTGGGGACAGCATGAACACTGAAGCTTTCTTT
J gene: TRBJ1-1
clone size: -
V gene: TRBV29-1
D gene: TRBD1

CDR3 protein: CASTSDNEQFF
CDR3 DNA: TGTGCCAGCACCTCTGACAATGAGCAGTTCTTC
J gene: TRBJ2-1
clone size: -
V gene: TRBV5-4
D gene: -

CDR3 protein: CASILDRVNSNQPQHF
CDR3 DNA: TGTGCCAGCATCTTGGACAGAGTAAATAGCAATCAGCCCCAGCATTTT
J gene: TRBJ1-5
clone size: -
V gene: TRBV6-6
D gene: -

CDR3 protein: CASSLSPQLSSGNTIYF
CDR3 DNA: TGTGCCAGCAGTTTATCCCCACAGCTTTCCTCTGGAAACACCATATATTTT
J gene: TRBJ1-3
clone size: -
V gene: TRBV28
D gene: -

CDR3 protein: CAISEGGYEQYF
CDR3 DNA: TGTGCCATCAGTGAGGGAGGGTACGAGCAGTACTTC
J gene: TRBJ2-7
clone size: -
V gene: TRBV10-3
D gene: -

CDR3 protein: CSASTGLFYGYTF
CDR3 DNA: TGCAGCGCCTCGACAGGGCTTTTCTATGGCTACACCTTC
J gene: TRBJ1-2
clone size: -
V gene: TRBV29-1
D gene: TRBD1

CDR3 protein: CATSDTDSGTYEQYF
CDR3 DNA: TGTGCCACCAGTGACACAGATAGCGGGACCTACGAGCAGTACTTC
J gene: TRBJ2-7
clone size: -
V gene: TRBV24-1
D gene: TRBD2

CDR3 protein: CASSLDYLPSSYNEQFF
CDR3 DNA: TGTGCCAGCAGCCTCGACTACCTTCCCAGCTCCTACAATGAGCAGTTCTTC
J gene: TRBJ2-1
clone size: -
V gene: TRBV5-5
D gene: -

CDR3 protein: CASSVERGTGELFF
CDR3 DNA: TGTGCCAGCAGCGTAGAGAGGGGCACCGGGGAGCTGTTTTTT
J gene: TRBJ2-2
clone size: -
V gene: TRBV9
D gene: -

CDR3 protein: CASSPRGGFSSYEQYF
CDR3 DNA: TGTGCCAGCAGCCCAAGGGGGGGATTTTCCTCCTACGAGCAGTACTTC
J gene: TRBJ2-7
clone size: -
V gene: TRBV11-2
D gene: -

CDR3 protein: CASQNQPQHF
CDR3 DNA: TGTGCCAGCCAGAATCAGCCCCAGCATTTT
J gene: TRBJ1-5
clone size: -
V gene: TRBV5-4
D gene: -

CDR3 protein: CSVDSQTSGTLGEQFF
CDR3 DNA: TGCAGCGTTGACTCCCAGACTAGCGGGACCCTCGGTGAGCAGTTCTTC
J gene: TRBJ2-1
clone size: -
V gene: TRBV29-1
D gene: TRBD2

CDR3 protein: CASSFPGSAKNIQYF
CDR3 DNA: TGTGCCAGCAGTTTCCCAGGGTCGGCCAAAAACATTCAGTACTTC
J gene: TRBJ2-4
clone size: -
V gene: TRBV28
D gene: -

CDR3 protein: CASSPSHGGVEQFF
CDR3 DNA: TGTGCCAGCAGCCCAAGCCATGGCGGGGTTGAGCAGTTCTTC
J gene: TRBJ2-1
clone size: -
V gene: TRBV3-1/TRBV3-2
D gene: -

CDR3 protein: CASSLTSASTDTQYF
CDR3 DNA: TGTGCCAGCAGCTTAACTAGCGCTAGCACAGATACGCAGTATTTT
J gene: TRBJ2-3
clone size: once
V gene: TRBV5-4
D gene: TRBD2

CDR3 protein: CASSFGLAVLEQYF
CDR3 DNA: TGTGCCAGCAGCTTCGGACTAGCGGTTCTCGAGCAGTACTTC
J gene: TRBJ2-7
clone size: few
V gene: TRBV7-2
D gene: TRBD2

CDR3 protein: CASSGRLHEQYF
CDR3 DNA: TGTGCCAGCAGTGGAAGACTCCACGAGCAGTACTTC
J gene: TRBJ2-7
clone size: -
V gene: TRBV27
D gene: -

CDR3 protein: CASSETGQANTGELFF
CDR3 DNA: TGCGCCAGCAGTGAGACCGGACAGGCGAACACCGGGGAGCTGTTTTTT
J gene: TRBJ2-2
clone size: -
V gene: TRBV10-1
D gene: TRBD1

CDR3 protein: CASSLDSAYEQYF
CDR3 DNA: TGTGCCAGCAGTCTCGATTCCGCCTACGAGCAGTACTTC
J gene: TRBJ2-7
clone size: -
V gene: TRBV2
D gene: -

CDR3 protein: CASSFRDRAYGYTF
CDR3 DNA: TGTGCCAGCAGTTTCCGGGACAGGGCCTATGGCTACACCTTC
J gene: TRBJ1-2
clone size: -
V gene: TRBV28
D gene: TRBD1

CDR3 protein: CASSPPDRGKNEQYF
CDR3 DNA: TGTGCCAGCTCACCACCGGACAGGGGAAAGAACGAGCAGTACTTC
J gene: TRBJ2-7
clone size: -
V gene: TRBV18
D gene: TRBD1

CDR3 protein: CASSPPPRNTGELFF
CDR3 DNA: TGTGCCAGCAGTCCCCCCCCAAGGAACACCGGGGAGCTGTTTTTT
J gene: TRBJ2-2
clone size: -
V gene: TRBV27
D gene: -

CDR3 protein: CASSLPQNYGYTF
CDR3 DNA: TGTGCCAGCAGTTTACCCCAAAACTATGGCTACACCTTC
J gene: TRBJ1-2
clone size: once
V gene: TRBV28
D gene: -

CDR3 protein: CASSMDRGRYEQYF
CDR3 DNA: TGTGCCAGTAGTATGGACAGGGGACGCTACGAGCAGTACTTC
J gene: TRBJ2-7
clone size: -
V gene: TRBV19
D gene: TRBD1

CDR3 protein: CSVVGSGLSSYEQYF
CDR3 DNA: TGCAGCGTTGTGGGGTCGGGCCTGAGCTCCTACGAGCAGTACTTC
J gene: TRBJ2-7
clone size: -
V gene: TRBV29-1
D gene: -

CDR3 protein: CSPILDGYTF
CDR3 DNA: TGCAGTCCCATACTAGATGGCTACACCTTC
J gene: TRBJ1-2
clone size: -
V gene: TRBV20-1
D gene: -

CDR3 protein: CASSFEGLSTEAFF
CDR3 DNA: TGTGCCAGCAGCTTTGAGGGTCTGAGCACTGAAGCTTTCTTT
J gene: TRBJ1-1
clone size: -
V gene: TRBV7-9
D gene: -

CDR3 protein: CASNPSLARGEKLFF
CDR3 DNA: TGTGCCAGTAACCCCTCCTTGGCTCGGGGGGAAAAACTGTTTTTT
J gene: TRBJ1-4
clone size: -
V gene: TRBV19
D gene: -

CDR3 protein: CASSLSVGRREDTQYF
CDR3 DNA: TGTGCCAGCAGTTTGAGCGTGGGACGGAGGGAAGATACGCAGTATTTT
J gene: TRBJ2-3
clone size: -
V gene: TRBV27
D gene: -

CDR3 protein: CASTVGQGSYNEQFF
CDR3 DNA: TGTGCCAGTACCGTGGGGCAGGGGAGTTACAATGAGCAGTTCTTC
J gene: TRBJ2-1
clone size: -
V gene: TRBV19
D gene: -

CDR3 protein: CASTPPSGGEQFF
CDR3 DNA: TGTGCCAGCACTCCGCCCTCAGGGGGTGAGCAGTTCTTC
J gene: TRBJ2-1
clone size: -
V gene: TRBV6-6
D gene: TRBD1

CDR3 protein: CASSYRQGSKQPQHF
CDR3 DNA: TGTGCCAGCAGTTACCGACAGGGCTCGAAGCAGCCCCAGCATTTT
J gene: TRBJ1-5
clone size: -
V gene: TRBV6-5
D gene: TRBD1

CDR3 protein: CATSDPRGEGRTDTQYF
CDR3 DNA: TGTGCCACCAGTGATCCCCGGGGGGAGGGCCGCACAGATACGCAGTATTTT
J gene: TRBJ2-3
clone size: -
V gene: TRBV24-1
D gene: TRBD2

CDR3 protein: CARSRRDRRNYTF
CDR3 DNA: TGTGCCAGAAGCCGCCGGGACAGGAGAAACTACACCTTC
J gene: TRBJ1-2
clone size: -
V gene: TRBV7-5
D gene: -

CDR3 protein: CASSIDARDRSYGYTF
CDR3 DNA: TGTGCCAGTAGTATAGACGCCCGGGACCGGTCCTATGGCTACACCTTC
J gene: TRBJ1-2
clone size: few
V gene: TRBV19
D gene: -

CDR3 protein: CASSQHRDSYGYTF
CDR3 DNA: TGTGCCAGCAGCCAACACAGGGACTCCTATGGCTACACCTTC
J gene: TRBJ1-2
clone size: once
V gene: TRBV4-2
D gene: -

CDR3 protein: CASSLEGPRTGELFF
CDR3 DNA: TGCGCCAGCAGCTTGGAGGGACCTAGGACCGGGGAGCTGTTTTTT
J gene: TRBJ2-2
clone size: once
V gene: TRBV5-1
D gene: -

CDR3 protein: CASSLVGVSDYGYTF
CDR3 DNA: TGTGCCAGCAGCTTAGTCGGGGTTTCTGACTATGGCTACACCTTC
J gene: TRBJ1-2
clone size: -
V gene: TRBV11-2
D gene: -

CDR3 protein: CAISEATGFNYGYTF
CDR3 DNA: TGTGCCATCAGTGAGGCAACAGGATTCAACTATGGCTACACCTTC
J gene: TRBJ1-2
clone size: -
V gene: TRBV10-3
D gene: -

CDR3 protein: CASTRGENEQFF
CDR3 DNA: TGCGCCAGCACCCGAGGGGAGAATGAGCAGTTCTTC
J gene: TRBJ2-1
clone size: -
V gene: TRBV10-2
D gene: -

CDR3 protein: CASMRAQETQYF
CDR3 DNA: TGTGCCAGCATGAGAGCCCAAGAGACCCAGTACTTC
J gene: TRBJ2-5
clone size: -
V gene: TRBV2
D gene: -

CDR3 protein: CAWSVRQMREKLFF
CDR3 DNA: TGTGCCTGGAGTGTAAGACAGATGAGAGAAAAACTGTTTTTT
J gene: TRBJ1-4
clone size: -
V gene: TRBV30
D gene: -

CDR3 protein: CASGTGGNQPQHF
CDR3 DNA: TGTGCCAGCGGGACTGGAGGCAATCAGCCCCAGCATTTT
J gene: TRBJ1-5
clone size: -
V gene: TRBV5-4
D gene: -

CDR3 protein: CASSLGTGGQETQYF
CDR3 DNA: TGTGCCAGCAGCCTAGGGACAGGGGGACAGGAGACCCAGTACTTC
J gene: TRBJ2-5
clone size: -
V gene: TRBV3-1/TRBV3-2
D gene: TRBD1

CDR3 protein: CASRGTGYNQPQHF
CDR3 DNA: TGTGCCAGTAGAGGGACAGGGTACAATCAGCCCCAGCATTTT
J gene: TRBJ1-5
clone size: -
V gene: TRBV19
D gene: TRBD1

CDR3 protein: CASSYSDRVTYEQYF
CDR3 DNA: TGTGCCAGCAGTTACTCGGACAGGGTTACCTACGAGCAGTACTTC
J gene: TRBJ2-7
clone size: -
V gene: TRBV6-5
D gene: TRBD1